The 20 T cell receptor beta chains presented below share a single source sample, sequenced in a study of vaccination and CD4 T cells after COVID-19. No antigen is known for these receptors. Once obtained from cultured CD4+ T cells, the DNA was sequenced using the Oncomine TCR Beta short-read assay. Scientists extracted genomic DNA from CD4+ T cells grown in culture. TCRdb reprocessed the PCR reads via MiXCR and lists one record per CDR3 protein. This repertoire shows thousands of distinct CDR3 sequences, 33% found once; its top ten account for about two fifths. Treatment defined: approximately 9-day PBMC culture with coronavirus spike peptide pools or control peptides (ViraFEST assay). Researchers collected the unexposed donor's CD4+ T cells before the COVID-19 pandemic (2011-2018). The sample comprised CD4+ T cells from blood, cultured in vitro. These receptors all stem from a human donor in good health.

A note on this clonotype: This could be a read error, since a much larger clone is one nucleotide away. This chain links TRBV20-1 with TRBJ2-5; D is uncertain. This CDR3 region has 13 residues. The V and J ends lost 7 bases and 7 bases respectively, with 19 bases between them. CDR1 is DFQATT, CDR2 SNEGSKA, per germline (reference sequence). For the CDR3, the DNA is TGCAGTGATAGTTCCGTAGGGATAGGGACCCAGTACTTC. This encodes CSDSSVGIGTQYF.

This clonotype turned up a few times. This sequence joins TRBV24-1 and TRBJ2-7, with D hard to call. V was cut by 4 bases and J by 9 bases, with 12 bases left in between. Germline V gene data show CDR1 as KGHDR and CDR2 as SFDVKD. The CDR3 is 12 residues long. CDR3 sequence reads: CATSDPGLAQYF. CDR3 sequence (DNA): TGTGCCACCAGTGACCCAGGTTTAGCGCAGTACTTC.

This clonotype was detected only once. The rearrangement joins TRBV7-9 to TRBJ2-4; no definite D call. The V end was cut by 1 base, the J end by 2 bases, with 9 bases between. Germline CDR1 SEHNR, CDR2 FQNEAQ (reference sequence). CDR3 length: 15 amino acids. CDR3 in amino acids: CASSLDRSSKNIQYF. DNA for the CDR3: TGTGCCAGCAGCTTAGACAGATCCTCCAAAAACATTCAGTACTTC.

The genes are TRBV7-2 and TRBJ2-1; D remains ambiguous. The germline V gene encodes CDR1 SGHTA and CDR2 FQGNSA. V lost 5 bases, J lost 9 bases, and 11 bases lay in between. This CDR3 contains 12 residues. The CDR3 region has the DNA TGTGCCAGCAGCCGCTCGGCGAGTGAGCAGTTCTTC. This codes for CASSRSASEQFF.

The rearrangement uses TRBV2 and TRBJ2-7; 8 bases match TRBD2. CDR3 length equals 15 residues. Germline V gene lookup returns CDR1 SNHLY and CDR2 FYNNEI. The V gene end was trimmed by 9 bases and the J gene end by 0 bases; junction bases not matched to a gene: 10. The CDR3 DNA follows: TGTGCCAGTACCCTCGGGCGGGGGGCCTCCTACGAGCAGTACTTC. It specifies CASTLGRGASYEQYF.

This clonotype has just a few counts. DNA for the CDR3: TGCAGTGCTAGACATCTACGGGGAGAAGAGACCCAGTACTTC. As protein: CSARHLRGEETQYF. This chain joins TRBV20-1 and TRBJ2-5; possible D gene TRBD2, 5 bases. The CDR3 spans 14 residues. V lost 2 bases to trimming and J lost 3 bases, with 13 bases between them. Germline V gene sequence: CDR1 DFQATT, CDR2 SNEGSKA (reference sequence).

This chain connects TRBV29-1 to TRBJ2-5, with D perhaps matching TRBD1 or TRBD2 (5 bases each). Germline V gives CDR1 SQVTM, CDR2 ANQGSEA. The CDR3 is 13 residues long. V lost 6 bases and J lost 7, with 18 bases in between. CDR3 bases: TGCAGCGTAGCCTTAGGGGACCCGGGGACCCAGTACTTC. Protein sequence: CSVALGDPGTQYF.

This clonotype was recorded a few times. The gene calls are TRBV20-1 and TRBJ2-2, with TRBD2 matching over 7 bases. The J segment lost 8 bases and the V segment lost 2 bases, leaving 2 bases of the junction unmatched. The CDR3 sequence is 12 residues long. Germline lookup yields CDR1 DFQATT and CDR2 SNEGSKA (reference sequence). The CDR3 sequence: CSARPGRGELFF. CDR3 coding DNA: TGCAGTGCTAGACCCGGGAGGGGGGAGCTGTTTTTT.

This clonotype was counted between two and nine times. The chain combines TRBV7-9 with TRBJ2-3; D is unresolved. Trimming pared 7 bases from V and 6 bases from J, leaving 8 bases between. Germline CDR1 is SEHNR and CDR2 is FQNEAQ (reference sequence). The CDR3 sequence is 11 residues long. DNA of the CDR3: TGTGCCAGCACCTTGACCGATACGCAGTATTTT. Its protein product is CASTLTDTQYF.

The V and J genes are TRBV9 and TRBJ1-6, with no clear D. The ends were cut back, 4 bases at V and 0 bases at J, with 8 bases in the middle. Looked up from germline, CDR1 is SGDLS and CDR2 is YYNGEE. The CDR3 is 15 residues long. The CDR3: CASSRQSSYNSPLHF. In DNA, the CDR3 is TGTGCCAGCAGCCGCCAGAGCTCCTATAATTCACCCCTCCACTTT.

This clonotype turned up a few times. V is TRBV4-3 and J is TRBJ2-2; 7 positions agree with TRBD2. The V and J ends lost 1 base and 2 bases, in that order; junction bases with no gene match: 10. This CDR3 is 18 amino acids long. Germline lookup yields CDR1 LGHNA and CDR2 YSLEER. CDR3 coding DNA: TGCGCCAGCAGCCAAGGGCTAGGGGCGGGAGAAAACACCGGGGAGCTGTTTTTT. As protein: CASSQGLGAGENTGELFF.

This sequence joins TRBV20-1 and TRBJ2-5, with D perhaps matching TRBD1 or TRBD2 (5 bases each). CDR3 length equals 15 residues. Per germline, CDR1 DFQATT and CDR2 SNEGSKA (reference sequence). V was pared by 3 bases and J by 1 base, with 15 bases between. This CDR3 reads CSARRLAGGQETQYF. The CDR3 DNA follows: TGCAGTGCTAGGCGATTGGCTGGGGGCCAAGAGACCCAGTACTTC.

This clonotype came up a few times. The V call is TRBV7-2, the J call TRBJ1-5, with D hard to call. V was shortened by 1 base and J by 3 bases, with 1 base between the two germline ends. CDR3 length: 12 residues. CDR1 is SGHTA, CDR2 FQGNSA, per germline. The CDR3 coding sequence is TGTGCCAGCAGCTTAGACAATCAGCCCCAGCATTTT. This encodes CASSLDNQPQHF.

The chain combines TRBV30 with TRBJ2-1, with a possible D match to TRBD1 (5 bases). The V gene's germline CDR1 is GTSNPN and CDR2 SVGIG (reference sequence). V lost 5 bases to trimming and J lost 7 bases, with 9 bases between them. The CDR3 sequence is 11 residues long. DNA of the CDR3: TGTGCCTGGGCTTCAGGGAATGAGCAGTTCTTC. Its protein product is CAWASGNEQFF. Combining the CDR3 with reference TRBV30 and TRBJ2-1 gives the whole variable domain SQTIHQWPATLVQPVGSPLSLECTVEGTSNPNLYWYRQAAGRGLQLLFYSVGIGQISSEVPQNLSASRPQDRQFILSSKKLLLSDSGFYLCAWASGNEQFFGPGTRLTVL.

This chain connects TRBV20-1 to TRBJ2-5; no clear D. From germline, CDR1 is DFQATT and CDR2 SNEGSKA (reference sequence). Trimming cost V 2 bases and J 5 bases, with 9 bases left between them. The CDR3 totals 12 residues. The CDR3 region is CSARPSSETQYF. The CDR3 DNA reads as TGCAGTGCTAGACCCTCATCGGAGACCCAGTACTTC.

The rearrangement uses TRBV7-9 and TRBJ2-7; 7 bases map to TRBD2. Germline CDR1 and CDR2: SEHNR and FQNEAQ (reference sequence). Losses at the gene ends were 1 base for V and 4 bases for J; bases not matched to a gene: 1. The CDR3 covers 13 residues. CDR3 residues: CASSLVGGYEQYF. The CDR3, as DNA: TGTGCCAGCAGCTTAGTGGGGGGGTACGAGCAGTACTTC.

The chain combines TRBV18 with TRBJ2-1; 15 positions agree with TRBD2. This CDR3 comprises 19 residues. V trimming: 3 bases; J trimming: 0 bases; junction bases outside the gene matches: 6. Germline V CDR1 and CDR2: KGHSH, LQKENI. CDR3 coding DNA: TGTGCCAGCTCACCCGGGACTAGCGGGGGGTTTAGCTCCTACAATGAGCAGTTCTTC. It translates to CASSPGTSGGFSSYNEQFF.

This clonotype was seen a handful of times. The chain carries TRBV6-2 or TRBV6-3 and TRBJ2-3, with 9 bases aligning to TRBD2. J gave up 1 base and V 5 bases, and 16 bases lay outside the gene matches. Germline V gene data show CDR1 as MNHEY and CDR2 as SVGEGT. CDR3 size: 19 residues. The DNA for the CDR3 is TGTGCCAGCAGTCGTCGTCTAGCGGGACCTTCTATGGGCACAGATACGCAGTATTTT. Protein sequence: CASSRRLAGPSMGTDTQYF.

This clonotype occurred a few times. As DNA, the CDR3 is TGTGCCAGCAGTTACTCCCCAGGCGCCAATCAGCCCCAGCATTTT. Translation gives CASSYSPGANQPQHF. The gene calls are TRBV6-5 and TRBJ1-5; no reliable D call. Between the trimmed V and J ends, which lost 0 bases and 3 bases, there was a span of 9 bases. The CDR3 is 15 amino acids. CDR1 is MNHEY, CDR2 SVGAGI, per germline.

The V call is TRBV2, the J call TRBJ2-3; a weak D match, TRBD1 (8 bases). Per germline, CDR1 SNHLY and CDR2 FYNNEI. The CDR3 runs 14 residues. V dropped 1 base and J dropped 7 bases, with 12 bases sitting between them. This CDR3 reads CASSEDRGGNTQYF. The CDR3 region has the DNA TGTGCCAGCAGTGAAGACAGGGGGGGAAATACGCAGTATTTT.